What follows are 3 T cell receptor beta chains derived from one specimen sequenced in a study of control samples from healthy donors and cancer patients. Data came from immunoSEQ multiplex PCR; TCRdb stores just in-frame clones and leaves some out. The table includes about 150,000 clones, approximately 93% detected once. Sequences were obtained from blood. The receptors were sampled from a man younger than 30 in good health.

The chain recombines TRBV6-4 with TRBJ2-1; 7 bases match TRBD1. CDR3 length equals 15 residues. Germline loops: CDR1 MRHNA, CDR2 SNTAGT. V was clipped by 7 bases and J by 3 bases; unmatched bases: 9. As DNA, the CDR3 is TGTGCCAGCACAGAGAGACAGGGTCTCTACAATGAGCAGTTCTTC. Translated: CASTERQGLYNEQFF.

This chain links TRBV5-1 with TRBJ2-7; D is perhaps TRBD2 (6 bases). The germline V gene encodes CDR1 SGHRS and CDR2 YFSETQ. The CDR3 is made up of 15 amino acids. Trimming took off 0 bases at V and 8 bases at J, with 18 bases between the two ends. The CDR3 DNA reads TGCGCCAGCAGCTTGGCCGGGGAAGGGAGGTACAAGCAGTACTTC. Its protein product is CASSLAGEGRYKQYF. The full variable domain, completed using reference TRBV5-1 and TRBJ2-7, is KAGVTQTPRYLIKTRGQQVTLSCSPISGHRSVSWYQQTPGQGLQFLFEYFSETQRNKGNFPGRFSGRQFSNSRSEMNVSTLELGDSALYLCASSLAGEGRYKQYFGPGTRLTVT.

The chain combines TRBV3-1 (or the pseudogene TRBV3-2) with TRBJ1-4, with D uncertain. V was shortened by 4 bases and J by 5 bases, with 8 bases between the two germline ends. CDR3 size: 13 residues. CDR1 is LGHDT, CDR2 YNNKEL, per germline (reference sequence). CDR3 residues: CASSPSRNEKLFF. CDR3 bases: TGTGCCAGCAGCCCCAGTAGGAATGAAAAACTGTTTTTT.